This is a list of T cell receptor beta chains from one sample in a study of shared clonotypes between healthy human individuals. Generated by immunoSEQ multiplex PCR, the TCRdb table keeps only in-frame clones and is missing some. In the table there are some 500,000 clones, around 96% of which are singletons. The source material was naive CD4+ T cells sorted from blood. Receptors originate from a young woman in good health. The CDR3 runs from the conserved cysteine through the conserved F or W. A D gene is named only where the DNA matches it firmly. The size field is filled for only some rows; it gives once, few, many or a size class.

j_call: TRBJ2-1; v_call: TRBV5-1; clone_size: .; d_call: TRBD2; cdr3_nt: TGCGCCAGCAGCCCGACGACTAGCGGGGCTCGAAATGAGCAGTTCTTC; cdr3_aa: CASSPTTSGARNEQFF
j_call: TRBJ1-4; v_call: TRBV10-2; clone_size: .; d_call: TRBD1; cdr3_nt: TGCGCCAGCAGCCTGACAGGGGGCGAAGAAAAACTGTTTTTT; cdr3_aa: CASSLTGGEEKLFF
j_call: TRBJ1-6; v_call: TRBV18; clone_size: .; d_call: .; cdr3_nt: TGTGCCAGCTCACCCCGGGGGTTCGCCCTCCACTTT; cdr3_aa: CASSPRGFALHF
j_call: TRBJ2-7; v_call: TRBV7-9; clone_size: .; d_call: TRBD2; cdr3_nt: TGTGCCAGCAGCTCCGGACTAGCGGGCGCCTACGAGCAGTACTTC; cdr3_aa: CASSSGLAGAYEQYF
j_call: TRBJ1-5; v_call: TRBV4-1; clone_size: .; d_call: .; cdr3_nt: TGCGCCAGCAGCCAAGATAAGGGATCGGGGGAAAATCAGCCCCAGCATTTT; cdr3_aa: CASSQDKGSGENQPQHF
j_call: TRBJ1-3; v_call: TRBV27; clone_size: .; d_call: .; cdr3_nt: TGTGCCAGCAGTTTTCTCGGGAACACCATATATTTT; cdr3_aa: CASSFLGNTIYF
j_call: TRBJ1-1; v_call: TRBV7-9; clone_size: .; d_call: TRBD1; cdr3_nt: TGTGCCAGCAGCCCTGGGACAGCGAACACTGAAGCTTTCTTT; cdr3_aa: CASSPGTANTEAFF
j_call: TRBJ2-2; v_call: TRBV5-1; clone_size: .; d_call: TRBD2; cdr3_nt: TGCGCCAGCAGCTTGGGCCGGGAGGGCACCGGGGAGCTGTTTTTT; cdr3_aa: CASSLGREGTGELFF
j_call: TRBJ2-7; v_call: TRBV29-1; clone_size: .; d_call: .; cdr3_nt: TGCAGCGTTGAGCAGTCGGGAGTCTCCTACGAGCAGTACTTC; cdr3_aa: CSVEQSGVSYEQYF
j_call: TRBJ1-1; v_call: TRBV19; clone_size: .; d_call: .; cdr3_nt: TGTGCCAGTAGAAATCACCGGGACATCTTTTTCATGAACACTGAAGCTTTCTTT; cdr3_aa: CASRNHRDIFFMNTEAFF
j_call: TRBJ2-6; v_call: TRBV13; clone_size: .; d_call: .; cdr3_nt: TGTGCCAGCAGTTTAACCCGTCTCTCTGGGGCCAACGTCCTGACTTTC; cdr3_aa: CASSLTRLSGANVLTF
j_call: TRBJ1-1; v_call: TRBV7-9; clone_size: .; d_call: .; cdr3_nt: TGTGCCAGCAGCCCGGCACCCTCCTATAAGCGGACGACTGAAGCTTTCTTT; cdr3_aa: CASSPAPSYKRTTEAFF
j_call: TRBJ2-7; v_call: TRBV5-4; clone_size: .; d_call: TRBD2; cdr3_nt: TGTGCCAGCAGCTCGTACGGGAGGCAGCTCTACGAGCAGTACTTC; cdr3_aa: CASSSYGRQLYEQYF
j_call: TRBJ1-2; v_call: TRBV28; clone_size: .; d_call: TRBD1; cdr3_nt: TGTGCCAGCAGTAGACAGGGGGGTTACTATGGCTACACCTTC; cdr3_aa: CASSRQGGYYGYTF
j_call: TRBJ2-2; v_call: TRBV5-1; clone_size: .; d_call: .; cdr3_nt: TGCGCCAGCAGAGTTGTGGAGCGAGCCGGGGAGCTGTTTTTT; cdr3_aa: CASRVVERAGELFF
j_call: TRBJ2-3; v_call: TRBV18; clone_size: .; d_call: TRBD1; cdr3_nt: TGTGCCAGCTCACCGGGCAGGGGGAATCCAGATACGCAGTATTTT; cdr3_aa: CASSPGRGNPDTQYF
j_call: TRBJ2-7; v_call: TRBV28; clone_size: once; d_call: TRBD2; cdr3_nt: TGTGCCAGCAGTGGGACTAGCGGGAGATACGAGCAGTACTTC; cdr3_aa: CASSGTSGRYEQYF
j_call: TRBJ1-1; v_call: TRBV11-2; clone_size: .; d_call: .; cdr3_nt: TGTGCCAGCGGCGAGAGATTGAACACTGAAGCTTTCTTT; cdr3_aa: CASGERLNTEAFF
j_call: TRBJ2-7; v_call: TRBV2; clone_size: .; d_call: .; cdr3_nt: TGTGCCAGCAGGGACCGGGACACCTCCTACGAGCAGTACTTC; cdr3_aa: CASRDRDTSYEQYF
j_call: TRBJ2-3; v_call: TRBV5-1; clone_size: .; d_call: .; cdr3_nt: TGCGCCAGCAGCCCGGACCTTGGGTACGGCACAGATACGCAGTATTTT; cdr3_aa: CASSPDLGYGTDTQYF
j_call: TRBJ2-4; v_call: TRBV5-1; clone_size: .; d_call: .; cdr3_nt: TGCGCCAGCAGCGACTTTGGACAGAGCATCTTAGCCAAAAACATTCAGTACTTC; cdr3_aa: CASSDFGQSILAKNIQYF
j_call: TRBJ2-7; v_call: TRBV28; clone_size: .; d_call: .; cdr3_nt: TGTGCCAGCAGTTTAGACACCATTCTACCCTACGAGCAGTACTTC; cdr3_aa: CASSLDTILPYEQYF
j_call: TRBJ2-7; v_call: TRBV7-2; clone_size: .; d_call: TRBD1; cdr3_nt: TGTGCCAGCAGCTTAACAGGGGGCTACGAGCAGTACTTC; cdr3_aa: CASSLTGGYEQYF
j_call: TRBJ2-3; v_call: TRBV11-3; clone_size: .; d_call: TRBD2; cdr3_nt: TGTGCCAGCAGTTCTAGCGGGGCCCCAATTGGTACGCAGTATTTT; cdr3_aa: CASSSSGAPIGTQYF
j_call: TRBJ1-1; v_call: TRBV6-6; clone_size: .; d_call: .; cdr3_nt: TGTGCCAGCAGTTACTTCCGGGATCAAAAAGCTTTCTTT; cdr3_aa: CASSYFRDQKAFF
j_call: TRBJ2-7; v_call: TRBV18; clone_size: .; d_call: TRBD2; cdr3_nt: TGTGCCAGCTCACGAGGACTAGCGGACGTCAGCGAGCAGTACTTC; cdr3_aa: CASSRGLADVSEQYF
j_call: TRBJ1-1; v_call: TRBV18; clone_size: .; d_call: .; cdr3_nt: TGTGCCAGCTCTACCGACAGTTGGGGGGGAACTGAAGCTTTCTTT; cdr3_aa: CASSTDSWGGTEAFF
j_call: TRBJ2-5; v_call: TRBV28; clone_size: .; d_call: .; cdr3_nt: TGTGCCAGCAGACGACCTGAAACGATGGGCCAGTACTTC; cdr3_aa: CASRRPETMGQYF
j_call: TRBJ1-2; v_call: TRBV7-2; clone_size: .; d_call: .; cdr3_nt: TGTGCCAGCAGCCGCATCTATGGCTACACCTTC; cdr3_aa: CASSRIYGYTF
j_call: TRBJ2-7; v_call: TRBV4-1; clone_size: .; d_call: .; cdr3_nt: TGCGCCAGCAGCCAAGTGGGACGCCGCTACGAGCAGTACTTC; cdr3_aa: CASSQVGRRYEQYF
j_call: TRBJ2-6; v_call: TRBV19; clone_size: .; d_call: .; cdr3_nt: TGTGCCAGTAGTATAGGATCTATATGGACTGGGGCCAACGTCCTGACTTTC; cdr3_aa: CASSIGSIWTGANVLTF
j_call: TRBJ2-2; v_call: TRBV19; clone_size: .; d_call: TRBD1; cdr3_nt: TGTGCCAGTATCCAACCGGGGCAGGGGGAGAACGGGGAGCTGTTTTTT; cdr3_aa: CASIQPGQGENGELFF
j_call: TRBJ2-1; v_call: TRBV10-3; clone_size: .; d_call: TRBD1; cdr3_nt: TGTGCCATCAGAGAGACAGGGGGCATCAATGAGCAGTTCTTC; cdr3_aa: CAIRETGGINEQFF
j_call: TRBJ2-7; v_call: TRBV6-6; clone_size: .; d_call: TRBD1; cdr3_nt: TGTGCCAGCAGTTACTCACAGGGGACCTACGAGCAGTACTTC; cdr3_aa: CASSYSQGTYEQYF
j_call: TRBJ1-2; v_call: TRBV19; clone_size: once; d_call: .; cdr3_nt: TGTGCCAGTAGTATGGACAGAAACTATGGCTACACCTTC; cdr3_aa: CASSMDRNYGYTF
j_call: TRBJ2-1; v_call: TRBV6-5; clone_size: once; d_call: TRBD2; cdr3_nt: TGTGCCAGCGCTCCCCAACTAGCGAATGAGCAGTTCTTC; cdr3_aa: CASAPQLANEQFF
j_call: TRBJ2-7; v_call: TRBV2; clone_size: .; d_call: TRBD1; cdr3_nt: TGTGCCAGCAGTCCCGACAGGGAATCCTACGAGCAGTACTTC; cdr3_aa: CASSPDRESYEQYF
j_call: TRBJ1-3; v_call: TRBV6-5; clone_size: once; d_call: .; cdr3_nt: TGTGCCAGCAGCCCGCGCCCCTGGGGGACCATATATTTT; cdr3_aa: CASSPRPWGTIYF
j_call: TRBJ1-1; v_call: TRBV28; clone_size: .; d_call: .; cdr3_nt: TGTGCCAGCACCCTGGGGGGCGGGGGCACTGAAGCTTTCTTT; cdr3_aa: CASTLGGGGTEAFF
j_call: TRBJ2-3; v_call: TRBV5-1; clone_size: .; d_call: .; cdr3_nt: TGCGCCAGCAGCTTGGCTCTGCGGGTCGCCGCTATAAAATTACCTCCTAGCACAGATACGCAGTATTTT; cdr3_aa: CASSLALRVAAIKLPPSTDTQYF
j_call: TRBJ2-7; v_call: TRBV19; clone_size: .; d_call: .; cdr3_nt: TGTGCCACCCAAAATAAAAGGGCCCCCTACGAGCAGTACTTC; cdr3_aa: CATQNKRAPYEQYF
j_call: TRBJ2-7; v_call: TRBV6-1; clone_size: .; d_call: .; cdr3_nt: TGTGCCAGCTCCGGGCAGGGCAAGGGCGAGCAGTACTTC; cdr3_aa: CASSGQGKGEQYF
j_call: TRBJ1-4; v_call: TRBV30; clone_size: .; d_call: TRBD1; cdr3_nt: TGTGCCTGGAATCTTCCAGGGGGCAGTGGAATGTTTTTT; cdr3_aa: CAWNLPGGSGMFF
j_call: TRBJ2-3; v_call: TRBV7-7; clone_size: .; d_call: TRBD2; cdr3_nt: TGTGCCAGCAGCACAGGACTAGCGGGGGCCACAGATACGCAGTATTTT; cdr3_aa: CASSTGLAGATDTQYF
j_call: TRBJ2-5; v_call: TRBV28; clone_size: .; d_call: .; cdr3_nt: TGTGCCAGCAGGGGGACTGGGGGTTTCCAAGAGACCCAGTACTTC; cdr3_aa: CASRGTGGFQETQYF
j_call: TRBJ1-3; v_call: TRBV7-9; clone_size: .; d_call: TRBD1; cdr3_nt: TGTGCCAGCAGCCCCTCGACAGGGTCAAACTCTGGAAACACCATATATTTT; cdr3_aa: CASSPSTGSNSGNTIYF
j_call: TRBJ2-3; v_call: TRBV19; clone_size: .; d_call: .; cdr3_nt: TGTGCCAGTAGTATACAAGCAAGCACAGATACGCAGTATTTT; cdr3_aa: CASSIQASTDTQYF
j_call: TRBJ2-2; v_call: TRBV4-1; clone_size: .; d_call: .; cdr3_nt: TGCGCCAGCAGCCAAGATGCAGCGCCCGGGGAGCTGTTTTTT; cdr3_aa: CASSQDAAPGELFF